This TCR beta chain was sequenced during a study of lymphopenia after photon versus proton radiotherapy (dated by TCRdb to the late 2010s). For the wider study: In patients with gastrointestinal tumors who developed high-grade lymphopenia, the study compared the immunological effects of photon radiation therapy with those of proton radiation therapy. The roughly 21 patients in the cohort had gastrointestinal tumors, were treated with either photon or proton therapy, and subsequently developed lymphopenia. The study aimed to characterize how the two radiation modalities differ in their impact on the immune system. Study-level results and caveats: After the lymphocyte count nadir, photon-treated repertoires showed oligoclonal expansion, especially of CD8+ Temra cells, which drove the drop in diversity. Proton-treated patients stayed relatively stable during treatment, while photon-treated patients lost naive T cells and TCR diversity and gained effector/memory populations. The survival association was assessed only in patients who died, and the authors presented better survival with proton therapy as a possibility rather than a demonstrated result. Across the cohort, among patients who died, a greater drop in TCR diversity after the nadir was inversely correlated with overall survival time.

Regarding this clone: What this receptor recognizes is not known. An end of the junction differs from the germline gene, which may be a read error.

Its CDR3 holds 12 amino acids, cysteine through phenylalanine. Here the CDR3 DNA is all that survives: 36 bases in frame from base 1. Receptor amplification or capture employed the immunoSEQ multiplex PCR assay. Deep sequencing of rearranged TCR beta loci, alongside multiparametric flow cytometry, was used to profile T cell repertoires. In TCRdb, the immuneACCESS table is reduced to in-frame sequences with V and J assigned. These tables do not hold every clone; where another copy was compared, an unresolved V gene accounts for under half, and the others remain unexplained. This sample holds about 64,000 clones; about 90% were observed only once. The leading ten clones occupy 13% of the sample.

The sequence was obtained from a man at least 80 years old with esophageal cancer. This chain joins TRBV5-3 to TRBJ2-1; the D region may be TRBD1 or TRBD2, each matching 5 bases equally. TRBV5-3 is sorted into the ORF group, with uncertain function. The source was peripheral blood, collected from a patient treated with proton-based radiotherapy. The CDR3: CASSLGDVEQFF. The sequenced DNA: TGTGCCAGCAGCTTGGGGGACGTTGAGCAGTTCTTC.